Each of the 25 T cell receptor beta chains below was sequenced from the same sample in a study of cytomegalovirus exposure and HLA in healthy donors. PCR primers comprised 60 Vbeta and 13 Jbeta primers. Assay used: immunoSEQ multiplex PCR; TCRdb lists only in-frame clones, some missing. The sample holds roughly 120,000 clones; around 80% are singletons and the top ten take about 12%. Sequenced material: PBMCs. The receptors derive from an older woman in good health and CMV-seropositive.

The genes are TRBV28 and TRBJ1-2, with 10 bases matching TRBD1. Germline V lookup: CDR1 MDHEN, CDR2 SYDVKM. Trimming removed 6 bases from V and 5 bases from J; junction bases left unmatched: 6. The CDR3 is 14 amino acids. CDR3 in amino acids: CASRTGGASYGYTF. For the CDR3, the DNA is TGTGCCAGCAGGACAGGGGGCGCTTCATATGGCTACACCTTC.

On this clone: The junction does not match germline at one end; this may be a read error. Written as DNA, the CDR3 is TGTTCCAGCAGCCATAGGGGAATAAGGAACACTGAAGCTTTCTTT. Protein product: CSSSHRGIRNTEAFF. The J gene is TRBJ1-1, the V gene TRBV7-9; a weak D match, TRBD1 (5 bases). Germline assignment: CDR1 SEHNR and CDR2 FQNEAQ (reference sequence). This CDR3 region has 15 residues.

A few counts support this clone. J is TRBJ2-5 and V is TRBV5-6; 7 bases map to TRBD2. The CDR3 is 13 residues long. Germline V gene lookup returns CDR1 SGHDT and CDR2 YYEEEE. After removal of 3 bases from V and 2 bases from J, the junction contained 1 base not matched to a gene. CDR3 region: CASSWTRQETQYF. DNA for the CDR3: TGTGCCAGCAGCTGGACTAGGCAAGAGACCCAGTACTTC.

The chain combines TRBV18 with TRBJ2-7; D perhaps matches TRBD2 (6 bases). Trimming removed 0 bases at V and 6 bases at J, with 15 bases between. In germline, CDR1 is KGHSH, CDR2 LQKENI. This CDR3 has 15 amino acids. The CDR3 bases are TGTGCCAGCTCACCACCGACCGGGGGTTCCCCCGAGCAGTACTTC. Translation: CASSPPTGGSPEQYF. Full variable domain (outside the CDR3, taken from reference TRBV18 and TRBJ2-7): NAGVMQNPRHLVRRRGQEARLRCSPMKGHSHVYWYRQLPEEGLKFMVYLQKENIIDESGMPKERFSAEFPKEGPSILRIQQVVRGDSAAYFCASSPPTGGSPEQYFGPGTRLTVT.

This rearrangement joins TRBV11-2 to TRBJ1-1; D gene ambiguous. V gave up 3 bases and J gave up 8 bases, with 10 bases separating them. Germline CDR1 SGHAT, CDR2 FQNNGV. The CDR3 is 12 residues long. DNA for the CDR3: TGTGCCAGCAGCTTCGGGGTTCTCGAAGCTTTCTTT. It yields the protein CASSFGVLEAFF.

This chain links TRBV6-5 with TRBJ1-3; TRBD1 might be the D (5 bases). Germline V gene sequence: CDR1 MNHEY, CDR2 SVGAGI. The ends were cut back, 4 bases at V and 4 bases at J, with 17 bases in the middle. This CDR3 has 16 amino acids. The CDR3 loop is CASSFSRRGSGNTIYF. The CDR3 DNA is TGTGCCAGCAGTTTTTCCCGAAGGGGATCGGGAAACACCATATATTTT.

V usage is TRBV19 and J usage is TRBJ2-1; 10 nucleotides align to TRBD2. Germline loops: CDR1 LNHDA, CDR2 SQIVND (reference sequence). Trimming cost V 1 base and J 8 bases; bases outside gene matches: 5. The CDR3 totals 15 residues. The CDR3 DNA reads TGTGCCAGTAGTATAGCTGGGACTAGCGAGTATGAGCAGTTCTTC. Translating gives CASSIAGTSEYEQFF.

Points on this clone: One junction end does not reproduce the germline sequence, and a read error may be involved. The rearrangement links TRBV4-3 to TRBJ1-3; maybe TRBD1 (6 bases). The CDR3 has 14 residues. The germline V gene has CDR1 LGHNA and CDR2 YSLEER. CDR3: CASGQGTTGNTIYF. CDR3 DNA: TGCGCCAGCGGCCAAGGGACAACAGGAAACACCATATATTTT.

The gene calls are TRBV7-3 and TRBJ2-2, with D possibly being TRBD2 (6 bases). CDR1 and CDR2 from the germline V gene are SGHTA and FQGTGA. The CDR3 is 14 amino acids. Deletions cut 4 bases from V and 6 bases from J, with 12 bases between. The CDR3, as DNA: TGTGCCAGCAGCTCCTCGTGGGAGGCCGGGGAGCTGTTTTTT. It codes for CASSSSWEAGELFF.

This clone was found a few times. The CDR3 DNA follows: TGTGCCAGCAGACCGGGACAGGGACGGGGTCAGCCCCAGCATTTT. It specifies CASRPGQGRGQPQHF. The J gene is TRBJ1-5, the V gene TRBV5-5, with TRBD1 matching 9 bases. J gave up 6 bases and V 5 bases, and 9 bases lay outside the gene matches. This CDR3 has 15 amino acids. Germline CDR1 reads SGHKS; CDR2 reads YYEKEE (reference sequence). Supplemented by reference TRBV5-5 and TRBJ1-5, the full variable domain reads DAGVTQSPTHLIKTRGQQVTLRCSPISGHKSVSWYQQVLGQGPQFIFQYYEKEERGRGNFPDRFSARQFPNYSSELNVNALLLGDSALYLCASRPGQGRGQPQHFGDGTRLSIL.

This clone has only one observation. The V and J genes are TRBV6-5 and TRBJ1-2, with 8 bases identical to TRBD1. The CDR3 spans 13 residues. Germline loops: CDR1 MNHEY, CDR2 SVGAGI. After removal of 5 bases from V and 2 bases from J, the junction contained 1 base not matched to a gene. In nucleotides, the CDR3 is TGTGCCAGCAGTAGGACAGGGAACTATGGCTACACCTTC. Its protein product is CASSRTGNYGYTF.

CDR3: CASSNLGTATYNEQFF. DNA for the CDR3: TGTGCCAGTAGTAACCTTGGGACAGCTACCTACAATGAGCAGTTCTTC. The J gene is TRBJ2-1, the V gene TRBV19, with 7 bases lining up with TRBD1. Per the germline V gene, CDR1 is LNHDA and CDR2 is SQIVND (reference sequence). The CDR3 contains 16 residues. J lost 2 bases, V lost 4 bases, and 8 bases had no gene match. Full variable domain (remainder filled in from reference TRBV19 and TRBJ2-1): DGGITQSPKYLFRKEGQNVTLSCEQNLNHDAMYWYRQDPGQGLRLIYYSQIVNDFQKGDIAEGYSVSREKKESFPLTVTSAQKNPTAFYLCASSNLGTATYNEQFFGPGTRLTVL.

The rearrangement joins TRBV14 to TRBJ1-4, with 10 bases that match TRBD1. The germline CDR1 and CDR2 sequences are SGHDN and FVKESK. The junction had 3 bases not matched to a gene; V was cut back by 4 bases and J by 7 bases. The CDR3 spans 14 residues. CDR3 in amino acids: CASSPRTGGEKLFF. DNA of the CDR3: TGTGCCAGCAGCCCAAGGACAGGGGGTGAAAAACTGTTTTTT.

CDR3 in amino acids: CAWSRQGGTEAFF. The CDR3 coding sequence is TGTGCCTGGAGCAGACAGGGAGGCACTGAAGCTTTCTTT. The chain uses TRBV30 and TRBJ1-1; 7 positions match TRBD1. This CDR3 is built from 13 residues. The germline V gene has CDR1 GTSNPN and CDR2 SVGIG (reference sequence). Unmatched junction bases numbered 5, after V lost 3 bases and J lost 4 bases.

In nucleotides, the CDR3 is TGTGCCAGCAGCCTGACTAGCGGGATGATTTACGAGCAGTACTTC. It translates to CASSLTSGMIYEQYF. This chain links TRBV11-2 with TRBJ2-7; 11 positions match TRBD2. Unmatched junction bases numbered 7, after V lost 5 bases and J lost 4 bases. CDR1 is SGHAT, CDR2 FQNNGV, per germline. The CDR3 is 15 amino acids.

The chain carries TRBV4-3 and TRBJ1-2; maybe TRBD1 (5 bases). The germline V gene has CDR1 LGHNA and CDR2 YSLEER. Trimming left V 4 bases short and J 0 bases short, with 9 bases between. The CDR3 covers 14 residues. CDR3 sequence reads: CASSLGGSNYGYTF. CDR3 sequence (DNA): TGCGCCAGCAGCCTGGGGGGATCTAACTATGGCTACACCTTC.

The chain uses TRBV19 and TRBJ2-5, with D perhaps matching TRBD2 (5 bases). Per germline, CDR1 LNHDA and CDR2 SQIVND (reference sequence). This CDR3 is 14 amino acids long. V dropped 3 bases and J dropped 4 bases, with 12 bases sitting between them. CDR3: CASSIGGAGETQYF. Written as DNA, the CDR3 is TGTGCCAGTAGTATTGGTGGTGCGGGAGAGACCCAGTACTTC.

This clone appeared a single time. The chain combines TRBV30 with TRBJ2-5; TRBD1 matches at 10 bases. The CDR3 is 14 residues long. V lost 1 base, J lost 4 bases, and 3 bases stayed unmatched. Germline CDR1 reads GTSNPN; CDR2 reads SVGIG (reference sequence). Here the CDR3 reads CAWSEDRGLETQYF. CDR3 nucleotide sequence: TGTGCCTGGAGTGAGGACAGGGGGTTAGAGACCCAGTACTTC.

This chain connects TRBV16 to TRBJ2-7; D ambiguous. CDR1 is KGHSY and CDR2 is FQNENV in the germline V gene. With 1 base removed from V and 3 bases from J, the gap between germline ends came to 4 bases. There are 12 residues in the CDR3. CDR3 DNA: TGTGCCAGCAGCCAATTTCTCTACGAGCAGTACTTC. Translated: CASSQFLYEQYF. Full variable domain (rest looked up from reference TRBV16 and TRBJ2-7): GEEVAQTPKHLVRGEGQKAKLYCAPIKGHSYVFWYQQVLKNEFKFLISFQNENVFDETGMPKERFSAKCLPNSPCSLEIQATKLEDSAVYFCASSQFLYEQYFGPGTRLTVT.

V and J are TRBV7-2 and TRBJ1-1; 7 positions match TRBD1. V lost 5 bases and J lost 4; bases outside the gene matches: 7. The germline V gene encodes CDR1 SGHTA and CDR2 FQGNSA. The CDR3 is 14 amino acids. The DNA for the CDR3 is TGTGCCAGCAGCATCCGCTACAGGGGCACTGAAGCTTTCTTT. Translated: CASSIRYRGTEAFF. Full variable domain (rest looked up from reference TRBV7-2 and TRBJ1-1): GAGVSQSPSNKVTEKGKDVELRCDPISGHTALYWYRQSLGQGLEFLIYFQGNSAPDKSGLPSDRFSAERTGGSVSTLTIQRTQQEDSAVYLCASSIRYRGTEAFFGQGTRLTVV.

This clone was detected once. The chain links TRBV15 to TRBJ2-3, with 7 nucleotides matching TRBD2. V was clipped by 3 bases and J by 5 bases; unmatched bases: 5. CDR1 and CDR2 (germline): LNHNV, YYDKDF (reference sequence). This CDR3 region has 14 residues. CDR3 protein: CATSSAGAGDTQYF. Written as DNA, the CDR3 is TGTGCCACCAGCAGTGCGGGAGCGGGAGATACGCAGTATTTT.

This chain uses TRBV29-1 with TRBJ2-5; TRBD1 agrees at 8 bases. Germline V gene lookup returns CDR1 SQVTM and CDR2 ANQGSEA. CDR3 length: 13 residues. Trimming cost V 4 bases and J 5 bases; bases outside gene matches: 6. Here the CDR3 reads CSVGTGLRETQYF. The CDR3 nucleotides are TGCAGCGTTGGGACAGGGCTGAGGGAGACCCAGTACTTC.

This chain uses TRBV7-6 with TRBJ2-1, with D perhaps TRBD1 (5 bases). CDR3 size: 14 residues. Germline-derived CDR1 and CDR2 are SGHVS and FNYEAQ. Trimming cost V 4 bases and J 1 base, with 8 bases left between them. The CDR3 sequence: CASSSGISYNEQFF. CDR3 coding DNA: TGTGCCAGCAGCTCAGGGATTTCCTACAATGAGCAGTTCTTC.

The CDR3 protein is CASSLTGVEAFF. The CDR3 nucleotides are TGCGCCAGCAGCTTGACAGGAGTCGAAGCTTTCTTT. This rearrangement joins TRBV5-1 to TRBJ1-1; D may be TRBD1 (5 bases). This CDR3 is 12 amino acids long. V lost 1 base, J lost 8 bases, and 9 bases lay in between. Germline-derived CDR1 and CDR2 are SGHRS and YFSETQ.

The rearrangement uses TRBV10-1 and TRBJ2-7; 9 nucleotides line up with TRBD1. Trimming removed 3 bases from V and 2 bases from J; junction bases left unmatched: 8. The CDR3 contains 16 residues. Germline CDR1 and CDR2: WNHNN and SYGVQD (reference sequence). The CDR3 DNA is TGCGCCAGCAGTGATAGGGGGACAGGGAATCCCTACGAGCAGTACTTC. It is translated as CASSDRGTGNPYEQYF.